These 26 T cell receptor beta chains were sequenced from one sample in a study of T cells expressing NK-cell markers. After re-calling the 5' RACE reads, TCRdb lists one entry per CDR3 protein, DNA absent. The listing records approximately 170,000 distinct CDR3 sequences. Sequenced sample: blood T cells: a sorted CD56 or NKG2C T cell subset, CD4+ or CD8+ T cells, or bulk PBMC T cells (not recorded which). Source of these receptors: a man aged 18-70 years in good health.

The chain recombines TRBV7-8 with TRBJ2-5; no DNA is available, so the TRBD2 call from TCRdb remains unchecked. Germline CDR1 and CDR2: SGHVS and FQNEAQ. This CDR3 comprises 13 residues. This CDR3 reads CASSSQGGQTQYF.

The V gene is TRBV11-2, the J gene TRBJ2-1; absent DNA, TCRdb's TRBD2 call cannot be checked. Germline loops: CDR1 SGHAT, CDR2 FQNNGV. The CDR3 loop spans 19 amino acids. CDR3 in amino acids: CASSLGFVWVWTSLDEQFF. The full variable domain, its missing parts supplied by reference TRBV11-2 and TRBJ2-1, is EAGVAQSPRYKIIEKRQSVAFWCNPISGHATLYWYQQILGQGPKLLIQFQNNGVVDDSQLPKDRFSAERLKGVDSTLKIQPAKLEDSAVYLCASSLGFVWVWTSLDEQFFGPGTRLTVL.

The genes are TRBV28 and TRBJ1-6. The CDR3 consists of 12 residues. Germline lookup yields CDR1 MDHEN and CDR2 SYDVKM. The CDR3 loop reads CASSLTNSPLHF.

The V gene is TRBV20-1, the J gene TRBJ2-2; TCRdb gives TRBD2 as the D gene, but with no DNA this cannot be confirmed. CDR1 is DFQATT, CDR2 SNEGSKA, per germline (reference sequence). The CDR3 is made up of 17 amino acids. Here the CDR3 reads CSARDQFSGENTGELFF.

The chain employs TRBV6-5 and TRBJ2-7; TCRdb designates TRBD1, a call that cannot be tested without DNA. There are 14 residues in the CDR3. In germline, CDR1 is MNHEY, CDR2 SVGAGI. The CDR3 is CASSYEGAGNEQYF.

This rearrangement joins TRBV6-4 to TRBJ2-1. CDR1 is MRHNA, CDR2 SNTAGT, per germline. The CDR3 is 15 residues long. The CDR3: CASSDSSGSYNEQFF.

This chain connects TRBV5-6 to TRBJ2-5; the TCRdb D gene call, TRBD1, has no DNA to confirm it. Germline V gene lookup returns CDR1 SGHDT and CDR2 YYEEEE. This CDR3 comprises 15 residues. The CDR3 sequence: CASSLIQGNTETQYF.

V gene TRBV15 combines with J gene TRBJ1-4. Per the germline V gene, CDR1 is LNHNV and CDR2 is YYDKDF (reference sequence). The CDR3 length is 14 residues. The CDR3 loop reads CATSLDGTNEKLFF. The full variable domain, its missing parts supplied by reference TRBV15 and TRBJ1-4, is DAMVIQNPRYQVTQFGKPVTLSCSQTLNHNVMYWYQQKSSQAPKLLFHYYDKDFNNEADTPDNFQSRRPNTSFCFLDIRSPGLGDTAMYLCATSLDGTNEKLFFGSGTQLSVL.

The chain combines TRBV15 with TRBJ2-7; TCRdb picks TRBD1, but there is no DNA to check that call. From germline, CDR1 is LNHNV and CDR2 YYDKDF (reference sequence). This CDR3 has 15 amino acids. CDR3: CATSRGGTLASEQYF. Full variable domain (remainder filled in from reference TRBV15 and TRBJ2-7): DAMVIQNPRYQVTQFGKPVTLSCSQTLNHNVMYWYQQKSSQAPKLLFHYYDKDFNNEADTPDNFQSRRPNTSFCFLDIRSPGLGDTAMYLCATSRGGTLASEQYFGPGTRLTVT.

V gene TRBV7-9 combines with J gene TRBJ2-1. The germline gives CDR1 SEHNR, CDR2 FQNEAQ (reference sequence). The CDR3 is 16 amino acids. The CDR3 region is CASSLAPSSANNEQFF.

V gene TRBV7-8 combines with J gene TRBJ1-4; TCRdb's D call, TRBD1, is unchecked because there is no DNA. Germline CDR1 SGHVS, CDR2 FQNEAQ. The length of the CDR3 is 16 residues. CDR3 amino acids: CASSHERGLRDEKLFF.

The chain has TRBV7-7 and TRBJ2-1; TCRdb proposes TRBD2, but this gene call is untestable without DNA. The CDR3 contains 14 residues. Germline lookup yields CDR1 SSHAT and CDR2 FNYEAQ (reference sequence). The CDR3 sequence: CASSLVAGASEQFF. Full variable domain (outside the CDR3, taken from reference TRBV7-7 and TRBJ2-1): GAGVSQSPRYKVTKRGQDVTLRCDPISSHATLYWYQQALGQGPEFLTYFNYEAQPDKSGLPSDRFSAERPEGSISTLTIQRTEQRDSAMYRCASSLVAGASEQFFGPGTRLTVL.

The chain employs TRBV7-9 and TRBJ2-1; lacking DNA, the TRBD1 call made by TCRdb goes unchecked. Germline CDR1 SEHNR, CDR2 FQNEAQ (reference sequence). The CDR3 is 14 amino acids. The CDR3 sequence is CASSTLDSEGWQFF.

The V and J genes are TRBV7-9 and TRBJ2-7; the TCRdb D gene call, TRBD2, has no DNA to confirm it. The CDR3 extends over 14 amino acids. Germline CDR1 reads SEHNR; CDR2 reads FQNEAQ (reference sequence). The CDR3 reads CASSRGGTQYEQYF.

The chain is built from TRBV2 and TRBJ2-2; without DNA, the TCRdb call of TRBD1 cannot be checked. CDR3 length: 17 amino acids. The germline gives CDR1 SNHLY, CDR2 FYNNEI. The CDR3 spells CASSTRYLGGAGGELFF.

The chain joins TRBV6-1 to TRBJ1-2; TCRdb outputs TRBD1, but without DNA this stays unchecked. CDR3 length equals 15 residues. The germline gives CDR1 MNHNS, CDR2 SASEGT. The CDR3 reads CASSSQRQWGNGYTF.

This sequence joins TRBV6-5 and TRBJ1-1; TCRdb gives TRBD1 as the D gene, but with no DNA this cannot be confirmed. Germline V CDR1 and CDR2: MNHEY, SVGAGI. This CDR3 contains 15 residues. This CDR3 is CASSFTTGIQAEAFF.

This chain joins TRBV10-3 and TRBJ2-7. This CDR3 has 14 amino acids. Germline CDR1 is ENHRY and CDR2 is SYGVKD. The CDR3: CAISESQNYYEQYF.

This sequence joins TRBV6-5 and TRBJ2-5; TCRdb proposes TRBD2, but this gene call is untestable without DNA. CDR3 size: 16 residues. CDR1 is MNHEY and CDR2 is SVGAGI in the germline V gene. The CDR3 sequence: CASSYGLAGTQETQYF.

The V call is TRBV2, the J call TRBJ1-1; TCRdb proposes TRBD1, but this gene call is untestable without DNA. CDR3 length: 16 amino acids. Germline CDR1 is SNHLY and CDR2 is FYNNEI. The CDR3: CASSETGERVNTEAFF.

The gene calls are TRBV28 and TRBJ2-3; TCRdb calls TRBD1, which cannot be checked without DNA. The germline V gene encodes CDR1 MDHEN and CDR2 SYDVKM. The CDR3 is made up of 12 amino acids. CDR3: CASRYRRSTQYF.

The chain joins TRBV12-3 or TRBV12-4 to TRBJ1-5. The CDR3 runs to 15 residues. CDR3: CASSFGASSNQPQHF.

The chain carries TRBV19 and TRBJ2-5; TCRdb lists TRBD1, though no DNA is available to test this call. Germline V gene data show CDR1 as LNHDA and CDR2 as SQIVND (reference sequence). This CDR3 is 13 amino acids long. CDR3 in amino acids: CASSDRGSETQYF.

The chain recombines TRBV20-1 with TRBJ1-5; the D call of TRBD1 rests on TCRdb alone, since no DNA is present to check it. Per germline, CDR1 DFQATT and CDR2 SNEGSKA (reference sequence). The CDR3 is 15 amino acids. CDR3: CSARDRGRVRQPQHF.

The chain combines TRBV27 with TRBJ2-1. Looked up from germline, CDR1 is MNHEY and CDR2 is SMNVEV (reference sequence). There are 13 residues in the CDR3. CDR3 protein: CASSFSLEYEQFF.

The genes are TRBV20-1 and TRBJ2-7; TCRdb designates TRBD1, a call that cannot be tested without DNA. From germline, CDR1 is DFQATT and CDR2 SNEGSKA (reference sequence). The CDR3 runs to 15 residues. CDR3 sequence reads: CSARSGTTPFYEQYF.